Presented here are 25 T cell receptor beta chains from one specimen sequenced in a study of OX40 agonist ivuxolimab in advanced cancers. This table comes from immunoSEQ multiplex PCR, and its TCRdb copy is limited to in-frame clones, with some not included. The table lists 65,000 to 75,000 clones, about 90% of them singletons. Sequenced material: CD4+ or CD8+ T cells sorted from blood, taken in a trial of the OX40 agonist ivuxolimab. The receptors derive from an adult with an advanced solid tumor such as melanoma, head and neck, liver or kidney cancer.

The V and J genes are TRBV5-1 and TRBJ1-4; tentative D call: TRBD1 (6 bases). The CDR3 sequence is 17 residues long. Trimming removed 4 bases at V and 4 bases at J, with 20 bases between. The germline V gene encodes CDR1 SGHRS and CDR2 YFSETQ. The CDR3 nucleotides read TGCGCCAGCAGCCCAACAGACAACAGGGTTAATAATGAAAAACTGTTTTTT. Its protein product is CASSPTDNRVNNEKLFF.

The chain combines TRBV27 with TRBJ2-3; unclear D gene. The CDR3 spans 16 residues. Per the germline V gene, CDR1 is MNHEY and CDR2 is SMNVEV (reference sequence). Trimming stripped 7 bases from V and 1 base from J, with 18 bases between. DNA for the CDR3: TGTGCCAGCAAGCACTCCAGCGCAAGGGGCACAGATACGCAGTATTTT. Its translation: CASKHSSARGTDTQYF.

In this sample, this clone turned up once. The chain couples TRBV10-1 to TRBJ1-2; unclear D gene. Per germline, CDR1 WNHNN and CDR2 SYGVQD (reference sequence). V was shortened by 3 bases and J by 3 bases, with 8 bases between the two germline ends. The CDR3 extends over 13 amino acids. This chain's CDR3 is CASSERTDYGYTF. CDR3 DNA sequence: TGCGCCAGCAGTGAACGTACAGACTATGGCTACACCTTC.

This rearrangement joins TRBV6-5 to TRBJ1-2, with a possible D match to TRBD1 (5 bases). The CDR3 consists of 15 residues. The V gene lost 0 bases and the J gene lost 2 bases, with 10 bases spanning the gap. The germline gives CDR1 MNHEY, CDR2 SVGAGI. The CDR3 loop is CASSYSVGTNYGYTF. In nucleotides, the CDR3 is TGTGCCAGCAGTTACTCCGTCGGGACGAACTATGGCTACACCTTC.

This chain uses TRBV6-1 with TRBJ2-1; D ambiguous. V was cut by 5 bases and J by 5 bases, with 4 bases left in between. The CDR3 totals 11 residues. Germline-derived CDR1 and CDR2 are MNHNS and SASEGT. The CDR3 bases are TGTGCCAGCAGTTACCACAATGAGCAGTTCTTC. As protein: CASSYHNEQFF.

The chain carries TRBV7-9 and TRBJ2-4; 7 bases map to TRBD1. After removal of 5 bases from V and 0 bases from J, the junction contained 4 bases not matched to a gene. Germline lookup yields CDR1 SEHNR and CDR2 FQNEAQ (reference sequence). The CDR3 totals 15 residues. DNA for the CDR3: TGTGCCAGCAGCCCCAGACAGGGAGCCAAAAACATTCAGTACTTC. Its protein product is CASSPRQGAKNIQYF.

The gene calls are TRBV9 and TRBJ2-6, with TRBD1 matching over 7 bases. CDR1 is SGDLS, CDR2 YYNGEE, per germline. The CDR3 is made up of 16 amino acids. V gave up 3 bases and J gave up 3 bases; unmatched junction bases: 6. As DNA, the CDR3 is TGTGCCAGCAGCGGCACAGGGGTGGATGGGGCCAACGTCCTGACTTTC. This sequence encodes CASSGTGVDGANVLTF. The entire variable domain, with the rest obtained from reference TRBV9 and TRBJ2-6, is as follows: DSGVTQTPKHLITATGQRVTLRCSPRSGDLSVYWYQQSLDQGLQFLIQYYNGEERAKGNILERFSAQQFPDLHSELNLSSLELGDSALYFCASSGTGVDGANVLTFGAGSRLTVL.

The J gene is TRBJ2-2, the V gene TRBV10-3; D may be TRBD1 (6 bases). V was clipped by 3 bases and J by 4 bases, with 6 bases between them. Germline CDR1 ENHRY, CDR2 SYGVKD. The CDR3 contains 13 residues. DNA of the CDR3: TGTGCCATCAGTGAACAGGGCACCGGGGAGCTGTTTTTT. This codes for CAISEQGTGELFF.

The chain links TRBV19 to TRBJ1-5; tentative D call: TRBD1 (5 bases). The V end lost 4 bases, the J end lost 9 bases, and 22 bases lay between the germline ends. The CDR3 covers 16 residues. Germline assignment: CDR1 LNHDA and CDR2 SQIVND (reference sequence). CDR3 sequence: CASSTTGTAGFRPQHF. CDR3 DNA sequence: TGTGCCAGTAGTACCACCGGGACCGCCGGGTTTCGGCCCCAGCATTTT.

This clone is a singleton in its sample. The V call is TRBV7-9, the J call TRBJ2-5; D not resolved. The germline CDR1 and CDR2 sequences are SEHNR and FQNEAQ (reference sequence). Trimming stripped 1 base from V and 6 bases from J, with 6 bases between. CDR3 size: 12 residues. The CDR3 loop reads CASSLEGKTQYF. The CDR3 DNA reads TGTGCCAGCAGCTTAGAGGGAAAGACCCAGTACTTC.

The chain combines TRBV6-5 with TRBJ1-2; D gene uncertain. Germline V gene sequence: CDR1 MNHEY, CDR2 SVGAGI. V dropped 8 bases and J dropped 4 bases, with 20 bases sitting between them. The CDR3 sequence is 15 residues long. The CDR3 reads CASAGMGPGGYGYTF. For the CDR3, the DNA is TGTGCCAGCGCCGGTATGGGTCCTGGAGGCTATGGCTACACCTTC.

The chain is built from TRBV5-1 and TRBJ1-3; 7 bases align to TRBD1. The CDR3 runs to 15 residues. With V trimmed by 2 bases and J by 2 bases, 4 bases remained unmatched. Germline-derived CDR1 and CDR2 are SGHRS and YFSETQ. The CDR3, as DNA: TGCGCCAGCAGCTTTCAGGGGGGTGCTGGAAACACCATATATTTT. Translation: CASSFQGGAGNTIYF.

This chain links TRBV7-2 with TRBJ2-1; D unresolved. V gave up 1 base and J gave up 1 base, with 8 bases separating them. Germline values: CDR1 SGHTA, CDR2 FQGNSA. The CDR3 is 15 amino acids. CDR3 protein: CASSLGVGSYNEQFF. CDR3 nucleotide sequence: TGTGCCAGCAGCTTAGGGGTGGGGTCCTACAATGAGCAGTTCTTC. Together with reference TRBV7-2 and TRBJ2-1, the CDR3 gives the full variable domain: GAGVSQSPSNKVTEKGKDVELRCDPISGHTALYWYRQSLGQGLEFLIYFQGNSAPDKSGLPSDRFSAERTGGSVSTLTIQRTQQEDSAVYLCASSLGVGSYNEQFFGPGTRLTVL.

Only one count was recorded for this clone. This chain connects TRBV15 to TRBJ2-3, with 7 bases identical to TRBD1. The junction had 8 bases not matched to a gene; V was cut back by 0 bases and J by 2 bases. Germline CDR1 LNHNV, CDR2 YYDKDF (reference sequence). The CDR3 consists of 17 residues. This chain's CDR3 is CATSREGTVKTTDTQYF. The CDR3 DNA follows: TGTGCCACCAGCAGAGAGGGGACAGTGAAAACCACAGATACGCAGTATTTT. The entire variable domain, with the rest obtained from reference TRBV15 and TRBJ2-3, is as follows: DAMVIQNPRYQVTQFGKPVTLSCSQTLNHNVMYWYQQKSSQAPKLLFHYYDKDFNNEADTPDNFQSRRPNTSFCFLDIRSPGLGDTAMYLCATSREGTVKTTDTQYFGPGTRLTVL.

The chain recombines TRBV6-5 with TRBJ1-1, with a possible D match to TRBD1 (6 bases). The CDR3 consists of 16 residues. Trimming took 0 bases from V and 4 from J, leaving 15 bases between them. CDR1 and CDR2 (germline): MNHEY, SVGAGI. The CDR3 DNA reads as TGTGCCAGCAGTTACTCTAACAGGGTAGTCGGCACTGAAGCTTTCTTT. Protein product: CASSYSNRVVGTEAFF.

The CDR3 sequence is CASSEERTRGEQYF. CDR3 sequence (DNA): TGTGCCAGCAGTGAAGAAAGGACGCGGGGCGAGCAGTACTTC. This chain links TRBV6-1 with TRBJ2-7, with a possible D match to TRBD2 (6 bases). The germline CDR1 and CDR2 sequences are MNHNS and SASEGT. The CDR3 consists of 14 residues. Deletions cut 1 base from V and 6 bases from J, with 13 bases between.

The chain employs TRBV6-5 and TRBJ1-2; D gene unclear. The germline gives CDR1 MNHEY, CDR2 SVGAGI. This CDR3 comprises 12 residues. Trimming pared 4 bases from V and 7 bases from J, leaving 10 bases between. The chain's CDR3 is CASSSPGGGYTF. The CDR3 DNA follows: TGTGCCAGCAGTTCTCCCGGTGGTGGCTACACCTTC.

The J gene is TRBJ1-1, the V gene TRBV30, with TRBD1 as a possible D gene (6 bases). Per germline, CDR1 GTSNPN and CDR2 SVGIG (reference sequence). The length of the CDR3 is 13 residues. Deletions cut 1 base from V and 3 bases from J, with 9 bases between. The CDR3: CAWSGGGDTEAFF. The CDR3 nucleotides are TGTGCCTGGAGTGGAGGGGGTGACACTGAAGCTTTCTTT.

The chain has TRBV7-2 and TRBJ2-5; no clear D. CDR1 SGHTA and CDR2 FQGNSA come from the germline V gene. The CDR3 is 15 amino acids. Trimming cost V 5 bases and J 5 bases, with 18 bases left between them. CDR3 sequence: CASSPRPLDGETQYF. CDR3 nucleotide sequence: TGTGCCAGCAGCCCGCGACCGCTAGACGGGGAGACCCAGTACTTC.

The rearrangement uses TRBV7-9 and TRBJ1-2; D is unresolved. Deletions cut 5 bases from V and 3 bases from J, with 13 bases between. This CDR3 comprises 14 residues. Germline assignment: CDR1 SEHNR and CDR2 FQNEAQ (reference sequence). As DNA, the CDR3 is TGTGCCAGCAGCCCGCAAGACGGCTACTATGGCTACACCTTC. It translates to CASSPQDGYYGYTF.

The chain uses TRBV5-1 and TRBJ1-4; a weak D match, TRBD1 (5 bases). Looked up from germline, CDR1 is SGHRS and CDR2 is YFSETQ. The CDR3 is 14 amino acids. V was shortened by 6 bases and J by 7 bases, with 16 bases between the two germline ends. In nucleotides, the CDR3 is TGCGCCAGCACGTACTCAGGGTCGGGTGAAAAACTGTTTTTT. This sequence encodes CASTYSGSGEKLFF.

The CDR3 DNA reads TGCAGCGTTGCGCGGGACGGAAACACCGGGGAGCTGTTTTTT. Translating gives CSVARDGNTGELFF. This rearrangement joins TRBV29-1 to TRBJ2-2, with D tentatively TRBD2 (6 bases). Germline V gene lookup returns CDR1 SQVTM and CDR2 ANQGSEA. The CDR3 runs 14 residues. Trimming left V 4 bases short and J 2 bases short, with 11 bases between.

The gene calls are TRBV19 and TRBJ2-3; tentative D call: TRBD2 (5 bases). V lost 2 bases to trimming and J lost 0 bases, with 6 bases between them. Germline V CDR1 and CDR2: LNHDA, SQIVND (reference sequence). There are 14 residues in the CDR3. The CDR3 sequence is CASSISGSTDTQYF. The CDR3 coding sequence is TGTGCCAGTAGTATATCGGGGAGCACAGATACGCAGTATTTT. The variable domain in full, completed from reference TRBV19 and TRBJ2-3, reads DGGITQSPKYLFRKEGQNVTLSCEQNLNHDAMYWYRQDPGQGLRLIYYSQIVNDFQKGDIAEGYSVSREKKESFPLTVTSAQKNPTAFYLCASSISGSTDTQYFGPGTRLTVL.

The chain employs TRBV28 and TRBJ1-1; 12 bases map to TRBD1. CDR1 is MDHEN, CDR2 SYDVKM, per germline. This CDR3 has 13 residues. The J segment lost 6 bases and the V segment lost 10 bases, leaving 6 bases of the junction unmatched. CDR3 DNA: TGTGCCACTACGGGGACAGGGGGCTCTGAAGCTTTCTTT. This codes for CATTGTGGSEAFF.

The V and J genes are TRBV7-9 and TRBJ1-3, with a tentative D call TRBD1 (6 bases). V was clipped by 4 bases and J by 4 bases, with 14 bases between them. There are 15 residues in the CDR3. Germline V CDR1 and CDR2: SEHNR, FQNEAQ (reference sequence). CDR3 in amino acids: CASSSRDIKGNTIYF. The CDR3 DNA reads as TGTGCCAGCAGCTCCCGGGACATTAAAGGAAACACCATATATTTT.